This T cell receptor beta chain was sequenced during a study of type 1 regulatory T cells (dated by TCRdb to the early 2020s). A note on the overall study: An in vitro protocol by which a Tr1-enriched, alloantigen-specific CD4 T cell product named T-allo10 was generated was characterized in the study. Patients with hematological malignancies who were receiving allogeneic hematopoietic stem cell transplantation were the group in which T-allo10 was being clinically evaluated.

Sequenced on an Illumina MiSeq. Clones were called with MiXCR by TCRdb after fastp trimmed the public reads at Q25, and only in-frame beta chains were retained. Rows merge per CDR3 protein into single entries with the most common DNA and genes. The sample records some 90,000 distinct CDR3 sequences, roughly 31% of which are singletons. 2% to 2.5% of the sample goes to the ten largest clones. Comments on this clonotype: It lacks a known antigen. The input lacks base qualities; no much larger clone sits a single base away.

Counted from cysteine to phenylalanine, this CDR3 has 14 amino acids. Only the CDR3 DNA is retained, 42 bases long and in frame from the first base. V is cut back by 6 bases and J by 5 bases, with 5 bases in the junction unmatched. The sequenced material came from CD4+ T cells, either the whole sample or a sorted fraction (not recorded which). The sequence derives from a human donor in good health. Recombination joined TRBV12-3 or TRBV12-4 with TRBJ2-3, with 10 bases aligning to TRBD2. The nucleotide sequence reads as follows: TGTGCCAGCAGAAAACTAGCGGGACAAGATACGCAGTATTTT. Its translation is CASRKLAGQDTQYF.